This is a list of T cell receptor beta chains from one sample in a study of cytomegalovirus exposure and HLA in healthy donors. TCRdb's table, derived via immunoSEQ multiplex PCR, lists solely in-frame clones and lacks some. The sample lists about 140,000 clones; around 80% were seen once. Sequenced input: PBMCs. These receptors were obtained from a man aged 25 to 40 in good health and CMV-seropositive. CDR3s include the opening cysteine and the closing phenylalanine or tryptophan. The D gene is left open where the match is weak. The size field is filled for only some rows; it gives once, few, many or a size class.

abundance	d_gene	v_gene	j_gene	CDR3aa	CDR3nt
few	-	TRBV10-3	TRBJ1-2	CAITSGYGYTF	TGTGCCATCACCTCAGGGTATGGCTACACCTTC
-	-	TRBV30	TRBJ1-2	CAWSVRGSYGYTF	TGTGCCTGGAGTGTAAGGGGTTCATATGGCTACACCTTC
-	TRBD1	TRBV6-5	TRBJ2-7	CASSYSRGPYEQYF	TGTGCCAGCAGTTACTCGAGGGGGCCCTACGAGCAGTACTTC
-	-	TRBV2	TRBJ1-4	CASSVRDNEKLFF	TGTGCCAGCAGTGTTAGAGATAATGAAAAACTGTTTTTT
-	-	TRBV11-2	TRBJ1-1	CASSLGRKNTEAFF	TGTGCCAGCAGCTTAGGCAGGAAGAACACTGAAGCTTTCTTT
-	TRBD1	TRBV9	TRBJ1-6	CASSVARDSHNSPLHF	TGTGCCAGCAGCGTAGCCAGGGACAGCCATAATTCACCCCTCCACTTT
once	TRBD1	TRBV10-2	TRBJ1-2	CASSELGTGGTNYGYTF	TGCGCCAGCAGTGAGTTAGGGACAGGGGGAACTAACTATGGCTACACCTTC
-	-	TRBV25-1	TRBJ2-3	CASSSNRSSAADTQYF	TGTGCCAGCAGCTCAAACAGATCTAGCGCAGCAGATACGCAGTATTTT
-	TRBD1	TRBV27	TRBJ1-1	CASSTRTGMGTEAFF	TGTGCCAGCAGTACGCGGACAGGGATGGGGACTGAAGCTTTCTTT
-	TRBD2	TRBV30	TRBJ2-3	CAWSGSGRSTDTQYF	TGTGCCTGGAGTGGGAGCGGGAGAAGCACAGATACGCAGTATTTT
-	-	TRBV5-1	TRBJ1-1	CASSIQENTEAFF	TGCGCCAGCAGCATACAGGAGAACACTGAAGCTTTCTTT
-	-	TRBV5-4	TRBJ2-5	CASSLFGEGGTQYF	TGTGCCAGCAGCTTGTTCGGGGAAGGGGGGACCCAGTACTTC
-	TRBD1	TRBV5-4	TRBJ1-1	CASSLGGGDEAFF	TGTGCCAGCAGCTTGGGAGGGGGCGATGAAGCTTTCTTT